The rows below give T cell receptor beta chains drawn from one sample of a study of CD8 T cells in Susac syndrome. From the immunoSEQ multiplex PCR reads, TCRdb called clonotypes with MiXCR, one entry per CDR3 protein. The sample records 200,000 or so distinct CDR3 sequences, about 96% being singletons. The sequenced sample was CD4+ T cells from PBMCs. These receptors were taken from a human donor with multiple sclerosis. The CDR3 runs from the conserved cysteine through the conserved F or W. A D gene is named only where the DNA matches it firmly. A clone size is listed for some rows: how often the clone was seen (once, few, many), or a class if it is expanded.

DNA	CDR3	D	V	J	size
TGTGCCACCAGCAGAGATAGGGCGAAAGATACGCAGTATTTT	CATSRDRAKDTQYF	-	TRBV15	TRBJ2-3	-
TGTGCCAGCAGCCTAGGGGGGACAGGGACTGGCTACACCTTC	CASSLGGTGTGYTF	TRBD1	TRBV2	TRBJ1-2	-
TGCGCCAGCAGCGTTATGGACCCGCAAGAGACCCAGTACTTC	CASSVMDPQETQYF	-	TRBV5-1	TRBJ2-5	-
TGTGCCAGCAGGACAGGGGGACCCTACGAGCAGTACTTC	CASRTGGPYEQYF	TRBD1	TRBV12-3/TRBV12-4	TRBJ2-7	few
TGTGCCAGCAGCGCGGAGACTAGCGGGAGTGCCGGGGAGCTGTTTTTT	CASSAETSGSAGELFF	TRBD2	TRBV9	TRBJ2-2	-
TGTGCCAGCAGTAGGGACAGCGCCTACGAGCAGTACTTC	CASSRDSAYEQYF	TRBD1	TRBV6-5	TRBJ2-7	once
TGTGCCAGCAGCATACGGGACTCGAAGAGCACAGATACGCAGTATTTT	CASSIRDSKSTDTQYF	-	TRBV9	TRBJ2-3	-
TGTGCCAGCAGCCACAGGGGGGAGAGCTATGGCTACACCTTC	CASSHRGESYGYTF	TRBD1	TRBV9	TRBJ1-2	-
TGCAGTGCTAGTAGGCCGGGACTTCAAAACCGCAATGAGCAGTTCTTC	CSASRPGLQNRNEQFF	-	TRBV20-1	TRBJ2-1	-
TGTGCCAGCAGCCTAACCGCCCCGACACAATCGGTGCAGTATTTT	CASSLTAPTQSVQYF	-	TRBV7-3	TRBJ2-3	-
TGCAGCGTTGCTCGGGAGCCCCCAGATACGCAGTATTTT	CSVAREPPDTQYF	-	TRBV29-1	TRBJ2-3	-
TGTGCCAGCAGCCAAGTACGAAGGAATTCACCCCTCCACTTT	CASSQVRRNSPLHF	-	TRBV3-1	TRBJ1-6	-
TGCGCCAGCAGCCAAGGACAGAAAGAGACCCAGTACTTC	CASSQGQKETQYF	-	TRBV4-1	TRBJ2-5	-
TGTGCCAGCAGTGGGTGGGGGGACCGAAGCGATGAGCAGTTCTTC	CASSGWGDRSDEQFF	-	TRBV2	TRBJ2-1	-
TGTGCTAGCAGCTTAGGGGGACAGGTTACAGATACGCAGTATTTT	CASSLGGQVTDTQYF	TRBD1	TRBV7-7	TRBJ2-3	-
TGCAGTGCTAGGAAGGGTTCTGGCTACACCTTC	CSARKGSGYTF	-	TRBV20-1	TRBJ1-2	-
TGTGCCACCAGCAGAGACACCGGTGGGGAAAAACTGTTTTTT	CATSRDTGGEKLFF	-	TRBV15	TRBJ1-4	-
TGTGCCACCAGCAGAGATATGGGGGCCCAGTACTTC	CATSRDMGAQYF	-	TRBV15	TRBJ2-5	-
TGTGCCAGCAGTGAAGGCCTGGGACAGAACTATGGCTACACCTTC	CASSEGLGQNYGYTF	TRBD1	TRBV2	TRBJ1-2	-
TGTGCCAGCTCCAGGGCGTACGAGCAGTACTTC	CASSRAYEQYF	-	TRBV12-3/TRBV12-4	TRBJ2-7	-
TGCAGTGCTCCGGACAGGGGTGGAGAGACCCAGTACTTC	CSAPDRGGETQYF	TRBD1	TRBV20-1	TRBJ2-5	-
TGTGCCAGCAGCTTCATGGAAGCTTTCTTT	CASSFMEAFF	-	TRBV5-4	TRBJ1-1	-
TGCAGTGCCATGCCCGGGGCCACTGAAGCTTTCTTT	CSAMPGATEAFF	-	TRBV20-1	TRBJ1-1	-
TGTGCCTGCGAGGGGCTAGCGGACAATGAGCAGTTCTTC	CACEGLADNEQFF	TRBD2	TRBV30	TRBJ2-1	-
TGTGCCAGTAGTGTCCAGGGAAACACCATATATTTT	CASSVQGNTIYF	-	TRBV19	TRBJ1-3	few
TGTGCCACCAGCAGAGACGGGACTAGCGGCGTAACCTACGAGCAGTACTTC	CATSRDGTSGVTYEQYF	TRBD2	TRBV15	TRBJ2-7	once